These T cell receptor beta chains were read from a single sample in a study of identical twins. Using its own MiXCR run on the 5' RACE reads, TCRdb lists one record per CDR3 protein. The data contain about 220,000 distinct CDR3 sequences, 6.5% of them seen just once; the ten biggest clones take up roughly 15%. The sample was also reused in another study, on T cells expressing NK-cell markers.

Specimen: CD8+ T cells sorted from blood. Source of these receptors: a woman aged 18-29 years in good health. Both conserved end residues are part of each CDR3. The D gene is left open where the match is weak. Only part of the rows carry a size: once, few, many, or a class if the clone is expanded.

CDR3 DNA | CDR3 protein | clone size | J gene | V gene | D gene
TGTGCCAGCAGTGAAGAGGCAGGGGGTTCCTACGAGCAGTACTTC | CASSEEAGGSYEQYF | few | TRBJ2-7 | TRBV6-1 | TRBD1
TGTGCCAGCAGTCCGACAGGGGGCCGTCAGCCCCAGCATTTT | CASSPTGGRQPQHF | many | TRBJ1-5 | TRBV12-3/TRBV12-4 | TRBD1
TGTGCCAGCAGCGTAGATACTAGCTCCTACGAGCAGTACTTC | CASSVDTSSYEQYF | - | TRBJ2-7 | TRBV9 | -
TGTGCCAGCACCTCAACCCGACAGTTAGCTAACTATGGCTACACCTTC | CASTSTRQLANYGYTF | many | TRBJ1-2 | TRBV7-9 | -
TGTGCCAGCAGTGAAGGACAGGGAGGTAACTATGGCTACACCTTC | CASSEGQGGNYGYTF | - | TRBJ1-2 | TRBV6-1 | TRBD1
TGTGCCAGCAGCGGGCAGGCTAGCGGATACAATGAGCAGTTCTTC | CASSGQASGYNEQFF | - | TRBJ2-1 | TRBV7-9 | TRBD2
TGTGCCAGCAGCCTAACACTTAGGACAGAGTTCACAGATACGCAGTATTTT | CASSLTLRTEFTDTQYF | - | TRBJ2-3 | TRBV2 | -
TGTGCCAGTAGTATTATTCGGGGAAGGAACACTGAAGCTTTCTTT | CASSIIRGRNTEAFF | few | TRBJ1-1 | TRBV19 | -
TGCGCCAGCAGTGGACTTTCAGATACGCAGTATTTT | CASSGLSDTQYF | few | TRBJ2-3 | TRBV10-2 | -
TGCGCCAGCAGCGTACGGACTAGCGGGAGGAGCACAGATACGCAGTATTTT | CASSVRTSGRSTDTQYF | many | TRBJ2-3 | TRBV5-1 | TRBD2
TGTGCCAGCAGTTCCCTGAAGCGGGAGTGGCCAGATACGCAGTATTTT | CASSSLKREWPDTQYF | few | TRBJ2-3 | TRBV6-2/TRBV6-3 | TRBD2
TGCAGTGCTAGAGAACGGAGCTCCTACAATGAGCAGTTCTTC | CSARERSSYNEQFF | - | TRBJ2-1 | TRBV20-1 | -
TGTGCCAGCAGTTACGCAGGTCCTTCCTACGAGCAGTACTTC | CASSYAGPSYEQYF | few | TRBJ2-7 | TRBV6-5 | -
TGCGCCAGCAGCCCGCCTGCGGTTCCAGATACGCAGTATTTT | CASSPPAVPDTQYF | few | TRBJ2-3 | TRBV5-1 | -
TGTGCCAGCGGGGACCCCACAGATACGCAGTATTTT | CASGDPTDTQYF | - | TRBJ2-3 | TRBV7-9 | -
TGCAGCTCAGGGACTTCGAATGAGCAGTTCTTC | CSSGTSNEQFF | - | TRBJ2-1 | TRBV29-1 | -
TGTGCCATCAGTGAGCTACCAAACACTGAAGCTTTCTTT | CAISELPNTEAFF | - | TRBJ1-1 | TRBV10-3 | -
TGTGCCAGCAGCACCGGCGAGCTAGCGGGCAGCCGGAACACCGGGGAGCTGTTTTTT | CASSTGELAGSRNTGELFF | many | TRBJ2-2 | TRBV11-1 | TRBD2
TGTGCCAGCAGCCGCCCCACCAGACTAGAGGGAGATACGCAGTATTTT | CASSRPTRLEGDTQYF | many | TRBJ2-3 | TRBV7-2 | -
TGTGCCAGCAGCTTCGAGTTGAACACTGAAGCTTTCTTT | CASSFELNTEAFF | many | TRBJ1-1 | TRBV11-2 | -
TGTGCCAGCAGTTTTGGGGGTGCCGGGGCCAACGTCCTGACTTTC | CASSFGGAGANVLTF | - | TRBJ2-6 | TRBV27 | -
TGTGCCAGTAGTATTGGAGGATATGAGCAGTTCTTC | CASSIGGYEQFF | - | TRBJ2-1 | TRBV19 | -
TGTGCCAGCACCCGACAGGGGGAGTATTACGAGCAGTACTTC | CASTRQGEYYEQYF | few | TRBJ2-7 | TRBV13 | TRBD1
TGTGCCAGCAGTTTGTCTGGGGATACGCAGTATTTT | CASSLSGDTQYF | many | TRBJ2-3 | TRBV12-3/TRBV12-4 | -
TGTGCCAGCAGCTCTCTGGGGAGGGCAGATACGCAGTATTTT | CASSSLGRADTQYF | - | TRBJ2-3 | TRBV7-2 | TRBD2
TGCGCCAGCAGCCAAGATCTAGCGGGGGGGCGGAATGAGCAGTTCTTC | CASSQDLAGGRNEQFF | - | TRBJ2-1 | TRBV4-1 | TRBD2
TGCAGTGCATCGGACTACCACACTAGGAATGAGCAGTTCTTC | CSASDYHTRNEQFF | few | TRBJ2-1 | TRBV20-1 | -
TGTGCCAGCAGCCCGCAGGGGTTTTCCACAGATACGCAGTATTTT | CASSPQGFSTDTQYF | few | TRBJ2-3 | TRBV7-8 | -
TGCAGTGCTAACCCGGACAGGGGACATACTGAAGCTTTCTTT | CSANPDRGHTEAFF | many | TRBJ1-1 | TRBV20-1 | TRBD1
TGTGCCAGCAGCTCAAGATGGGATACGCAGTATTTT | CASSSRWDTQYF | - | TRBJ2-3 | TRBV12-3/TRBV12-4 | -
TGTGCCAGCAGTTCCACCGTGATTAATGAGCAGTTCTTC | CASSSTVINEQFF | few | TRBJ2-1 | TRBV6-5 | -
TGTGCCAGCACCGCCCTGAAAGGCGGGGTTTACTACGAGCAGTACTTC | CASTALKGGVYYEQYF | - | TRBJ2-7 | TRBV6-1 | -
TGTGCCACGACAGGGGGGAACGAGCAGTACTTC | CATTGGNEQYF | few | TRBJ2-7 | TRBV10-3 | TRBD1
TGCAGTGCTAGAGATAGCAAGCTAGCGGGAGACGAGCAGTTCTTC | CSARDSKLAGDEQFF | - | TRBJ2-1 | TRBV20-1 | TRBD2
TGCAGCGTGCCAGGGACAGGGGGCACTGAAGCTTTCTTT | CSVPGTGGTEAFF | - | TRBJ1-1 | TRBV29-1 | TRBD1
TGTGCCAGCAGCCAAGTTGTGGGTTTCCACGAGCAGTACTTC | CASSQVVGFHEQYF | many | TRBJ2-7 | TRBV3-1 | -
TGTGCCAGCAGTGAATATCGGGGACACCTTAGCACAGATACGCAGTATTTT | CASSEYRGHLSTDTQYF | - | TRBJ2-3 | TRBV25-1 | -
TGTGCCAGCAGTTTGCCGTATTCACCCCTCCACTTT | CASSLPYSPLHF | few | TRBJ1-6 | TRBV27 | -
TGTGCCAGCAGCTTAGAGACAGGGGAAGAGACCCAGTACTTC | CASSLETGEETQYF | - | TRBJ2-5 | TRBV7-9 | TRBD1
TGTGCCAGCAGTTACGTGGCAGGGGCACACTCTGGGGCCAACGTCCTGACTTTC | CASSYVAGAHSGANVLTF | - | TRBJ2-6 | TRBV6-5 | -
TGTGCCAGCAGCCCGAAGGCCGATGAGCAGTTCTTC | CASSPKADEQFF | many | TRBJ2-1 | TRBV11-2 | -
TGCAGTGCTGAGCCCCCGGGAGGGAAGACCCAGTACTTC | CSAEPPGGKTQYF | - | TRBJ2-5 | TRBV20-1 | TRBD2
TGTGCCAGCAGCTTAGGACGGGGGGCCATTTACTTC | CASSLGRGAIYF | few | TRBJ2-4 | TRBV7-2 | -
TGTGCCAGTTCCCAGGACAGGGACCGCCTGGACGAGCAGTACTTC | CASSQDRDRLDEQYF | few | TRBJ2-7 | TRBV19 | TRBD1
TGCAGCGTCGAAGAAATACGGGGAAACACCATATATTTT | CSVEEIRGNTIYF | - | TRBJ1-3 | TRBV29-1 | -
TGCGCCAGCAGCTTGACCCTTAAACAAGAGACCCAGTACTTC | CASSLTLKQETQYF | many | TRBJ2-5 | TRBV5-1 | -
TGCGCCAGCAGCCAAGATCTCGGGACTAGCGGTGGGAGCTCCTACAATGAGCAGTTCTTC | CASSQDLGTSGGSSYNEQFF | many | TRBJ2-1 | TRBV4-1 | TRBD2
TGTGCCAGCAGACCACAGGGTCCCAAAAACATTCAGTACTTC | CASRPQGPKNIQYF | many | TRBJ2-4 | TRBV3-1 | -
TGCAGTGCTAGAGAGGTTAGCGACGAGCAGTACTTC | CSAREVSDEQYF | many | TRBJ2-7 | TRBV20-1 | -
TGTGCCAGCAGTTTTGCAGGGTCAGGGACTGAAGCTTTCTTT | CASSFAGSGTEAFF | many | TRBJ1-1 | TRBV12-3/TRBV12-4 | -
TGTGCCAGCAGCTACCCGGGCCGAGCCTACGAGCAGTACTTC | CASSYPGRAYEQYF | - | TRBJ2-7 | TRBV13 | -
TGTGCCATCAGTGAGGCCAGGACAGGTTCCTACGAGCAGTACTTC | CAISEARTGSYEQYF | many | TRBJ2-7 | TRBV10-3 | TRBD1
TGTGCCAGCAGTTACCCTCATAGCGGGGACAATGAGCAGTTCTTC | CASSYPHSGDNEQFF | - | TRBJ2-1 | TRBV6-5 | TRBD2
TGTGCCAGCAGCCGGACAGGGTTGGGCAATGAGCAGTTCTTC | CASSRTGLGNEQFF | few | TRBJ2-1 | TRBV6-2/TRBV6-3 | TRBD1
TGTGCCAGCAGCTGGACTAGCGGCAGCACAGATACGCAGTATTTT | CASSWTSGSTDTQYF | - | TRBJ2-3 | TRBV7-6 | TRBD2
TGTGCCAGCAGTTTCTTCCGGGAGTACGGGGAGACCCAGTACTTC | CASSFFREYGETQYF | few | TRBJ2-5 | TRBV12-3/TRBV12-4 | -
TGTGCCAGCAGCTCCCGAGAAGCGGGGGGGCCGCGGAATGAGCAGTTCTTC | CASSSREAGGPRNEQFF | many | TRBJ2-1 | TRBV7-8 | TRBD2